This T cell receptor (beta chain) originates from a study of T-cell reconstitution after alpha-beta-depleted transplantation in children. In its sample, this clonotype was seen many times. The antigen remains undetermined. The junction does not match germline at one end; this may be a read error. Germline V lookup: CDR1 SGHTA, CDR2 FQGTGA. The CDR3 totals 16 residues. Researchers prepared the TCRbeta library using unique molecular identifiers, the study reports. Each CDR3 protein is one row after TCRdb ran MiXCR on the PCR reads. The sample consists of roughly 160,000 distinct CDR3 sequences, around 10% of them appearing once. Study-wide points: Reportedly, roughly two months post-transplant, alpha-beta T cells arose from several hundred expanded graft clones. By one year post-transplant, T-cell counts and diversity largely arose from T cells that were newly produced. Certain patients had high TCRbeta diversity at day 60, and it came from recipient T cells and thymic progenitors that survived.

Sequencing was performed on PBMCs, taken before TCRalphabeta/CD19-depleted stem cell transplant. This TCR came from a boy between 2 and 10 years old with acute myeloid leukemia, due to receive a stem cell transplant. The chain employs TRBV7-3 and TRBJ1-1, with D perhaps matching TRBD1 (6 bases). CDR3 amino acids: CASSLFGGAMNTEAFF. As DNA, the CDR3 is TGTGCCAGTAGCTTATTCGGGGGGGCGATGAACACTGAAGCTTTCTTT. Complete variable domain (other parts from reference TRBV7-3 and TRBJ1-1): GAGVSQTPSNKVTEKGKYVELRCDPISGHTALYWYRQSLGQGPEFLIYFQGTGAADDSGLPNDRFFAVRPEGSVSTLKIQRTERGDSAVYLCASSLFGGAMNTEAFFGQGTRLTVV.